The 5 T cell receptor beta chains given below trace back to one sample, sequenced in a study of OX40 agonist ivuxolimab in advanced cancers. Clones were sequenced by immunoSEQ multiplex PCR, and TCRdb holds only the in-frame ones, with some missing. The sample has 65,000 to 90,000 clones, around nine tenths seen once. The sequenced sample was CD4+ or CD8+ T cells sorted from blood, obtained in a trial of the OX40 agonist ivuxolimab. The receptor source for this set is an adult with an advanced solid tumor such as melanoma, head and neck, liver or kidney cancer.

This clone has just one count. V gene TRBV7-2 combines with J gene TRBJ2-5, with TRBD1 identical over 8 bases. Germline V lookup: CDR1 SGHTA, CDR2 FQGNSA. With 6 bases clipped from V and 4 bases from J, the junction kept 10 bases outside the gene matches. CDR3 length equals 15 residues. CDR3 amino acids: CASSDQGAPLETQYF. Here the CDR3 DNA reads TGTGCCAGCAGTGACCAGGGGGCGCCTTTAGAGACCCAGTACTTC.

The CDR3 DNA sequence: TGTGCCATCAGAGGACAGGGGGCTGGGACTGAAGCTTTCTTT. Protein: CAIRGQGAGTEAFF. The gene calls are TRBV10-3 and TRBJ1-1; TRBD1 matches 11 bases. The CDR3 runs to 14 residues. Germline V CDR1 and CDR2: ENHRY, SYGVKD. V lost 6 bases, J lost 5 bases, and 5 bases stayed unmatched.

This chain connects TRBV9 to TRBJ2-3; TRBD1 agrees at 7 bases. The junction had 10 bases not matched to a gene; V was cut back by 3 bases and J by 3 bases. From germline, CDR1 is SGDLS and CDR2 YYNGEE. The CDR3 runs to 16 residues. CDR3 sequence reads: CASSATTGVRTDTQYF. Here the CDR3 DNA reads TGTGCCAGCAGCGCCACTACAGGGGTAAGGACAGATACGCAGTATTTT.

The genes are TRBV5-4 and TRBJ1-1; the D gene is possibly TRBD1 (6 bases). Trimming removed 2 bases at V and 5 bases at J, with 13 bases between. Germline values: CDR1 SGHNT, CDR2 YYREEE (reference sequence). The CDR3 sequence is 14 residues long. The CDR3: CASSLFGGRTEAFF. The CDR3 bases are TGTGCCAGCAGCTTATTTGGGGGCCGTACTGAAGCTTTCTTT.

The chain carries TRBV6-6 and TRBJ2-2, with 12 positions matching TRBD1. The CDR3 sequence is 15 residues long. V lost 6 bases, J lost 5 bases, and 4 bases stayed unmatched. Germline CDR1 is MNHNY and CDR2 is SVGAGI (reference sequence). As DNA, the CDR3 is TGTGCCAGCAGAACGGGACAGGGGGCAACCGGGGAGCTGTTTTTT. It translates to CASRTGQGATGELFF.